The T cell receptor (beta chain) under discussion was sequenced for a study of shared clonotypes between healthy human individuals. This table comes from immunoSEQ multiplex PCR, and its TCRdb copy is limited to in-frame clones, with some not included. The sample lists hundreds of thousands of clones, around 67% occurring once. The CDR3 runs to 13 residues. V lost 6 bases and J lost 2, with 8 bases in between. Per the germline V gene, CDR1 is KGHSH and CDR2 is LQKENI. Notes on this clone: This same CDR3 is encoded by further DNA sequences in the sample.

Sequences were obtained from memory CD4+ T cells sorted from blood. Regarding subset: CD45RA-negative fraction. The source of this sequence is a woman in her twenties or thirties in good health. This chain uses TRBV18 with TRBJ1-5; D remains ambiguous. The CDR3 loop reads CASSREGNQPQHF. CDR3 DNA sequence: TGTGCCAGCTCCCGTGAGGGCAATCAGCCCCAGCATTTT.